This T cell receptor beta chain originates from a study of blood T cell repertoires in COVID-19 (TCRdb year 2020). About the full investigation: Samples from collaborators originated in the United States, Italy and Spain and spanned both the acute and convalescent phases of COVID-19. Samples came from the ongoing ImmuneRACE study (first 160 participants) plus 1,254 subjects from 6 global collaborators. A freely available public database, intended as a resource for researchers studying the immune response to SARS-CoV-2, is where the repertoires were released. The dataset comprised deeply sampled blood TCRbeta repertoires from subjects exposed to, actively infected with, or recovered from COVID-19. Nearly every sample came with metadata listing a de-identified subject ID, COVID-19 status, age in years and sex. The material from the prospective study consisted of cDNA or gDNA derived from T cells, B-cell-depleted T cells, or PBMCs. Where available, HLA class I and class II types were taken from metadata supplied by the sample provider and were not determined by assay-based typing.

As regards this clone: Which antigen it targets is not known. It has no much larger one-base neighbor in the sample; base qualities were not kept.

TCRbeta CDR3 regions were amplified from genomic DNA using the immunoSEQ Assay, a bias-controlled multiplex PCR. The paper's data handling went like this. The number of nucleated cells in each sample was estimated by amplification of reference gene primers within the assay. To quantify the absolute abundance of each unique TCRbeta CDR3 rearrangement, sequence reads were collapsed and filtered. For each sample, productive Simpson clonality was calculated as the square root of Simpson's diversity index across productive rearrangements. TCRdb limited this immuneACCESS table to in-frame rearrangements with V and J called. A share of clones is missing; checked studies link under half to unresolved V genes, and the rest is unexplained. Clone size and V and J calls were adopted from that table, with D and trimming inferred from the DNA. This sample has about 69,000 clones in its table, and around nine tenths of those were observed once. Clones ranked in the top ten supply over 4% of the sample.

On the study overall, not on this receptor specifically: Clinical and demographic metadata were provided uncurated, with the amount varying by source and participant.

The collaborating institutions used their own protocols to collect whole blood in K2EDTA tubes. For TCRbeta analysis, collaborator samples were shipped as frozen whole blood, as isolated PBMCs, or as DNA extracted from either sample type. Specimen: peripheral blood. The sequence derives from a young woman with acute or convalescent COVID-19.

The CDR3 in this case is CASSDSRGWVPYGYTF. Read as DNA, the sequence is TGTGCCAGCAGTGACTCTAGGGGGTGGGTCCCGTATGGCTACACCTTC. The chain uses TRBV6-4 and TRBJ1-2, and the D gene may be TRBD1, 6 bases matching. Deletion took 0 bases off V and 5 bases off J, with a span of 16 bases between the germline ends. The CDR3 sequence holds 16 residues, the cysteine and phenylalanine included. Just CDR3 DNA is preserved here, 48 bases in frame from base 1. CDR1 MRHNA and CDR2 SNTAGT are derived from the germline V gene.